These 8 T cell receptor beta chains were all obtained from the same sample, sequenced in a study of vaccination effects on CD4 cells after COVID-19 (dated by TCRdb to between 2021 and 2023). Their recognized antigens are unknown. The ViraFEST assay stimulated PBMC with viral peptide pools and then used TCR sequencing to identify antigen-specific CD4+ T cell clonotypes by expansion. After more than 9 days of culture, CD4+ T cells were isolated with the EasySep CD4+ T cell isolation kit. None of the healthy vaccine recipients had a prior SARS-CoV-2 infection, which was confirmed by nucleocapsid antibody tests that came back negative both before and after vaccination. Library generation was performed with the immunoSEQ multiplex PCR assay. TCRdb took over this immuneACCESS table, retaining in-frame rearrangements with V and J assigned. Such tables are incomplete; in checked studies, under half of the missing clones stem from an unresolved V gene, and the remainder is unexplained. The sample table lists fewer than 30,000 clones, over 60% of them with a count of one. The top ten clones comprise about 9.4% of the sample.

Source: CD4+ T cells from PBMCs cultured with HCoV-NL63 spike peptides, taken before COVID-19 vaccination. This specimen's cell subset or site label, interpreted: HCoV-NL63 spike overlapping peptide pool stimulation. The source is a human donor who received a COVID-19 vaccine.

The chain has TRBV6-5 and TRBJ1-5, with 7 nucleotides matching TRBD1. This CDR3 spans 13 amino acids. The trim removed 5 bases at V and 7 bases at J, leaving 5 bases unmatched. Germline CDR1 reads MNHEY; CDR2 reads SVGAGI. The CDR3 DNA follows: TGTGCCAGCAGTAGACAGGGAGGGCAGCCCCAGCATTTT. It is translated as CASSRQGGQPQHF.

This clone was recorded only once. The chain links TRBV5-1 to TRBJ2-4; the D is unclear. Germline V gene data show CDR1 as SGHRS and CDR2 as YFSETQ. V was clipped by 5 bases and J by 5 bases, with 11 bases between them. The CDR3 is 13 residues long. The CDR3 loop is CASRLSSENIQYF. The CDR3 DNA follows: TGCGCCAGCAGGCTATCATCTGAAAACATTCAGTACTTC.

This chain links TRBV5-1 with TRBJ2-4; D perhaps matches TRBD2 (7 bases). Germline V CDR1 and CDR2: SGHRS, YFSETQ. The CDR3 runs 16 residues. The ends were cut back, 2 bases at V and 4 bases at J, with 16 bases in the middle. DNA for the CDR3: TGCGCCAGCAGCTTCGGGACGGGGGGCTTAAAAAACATTCAGTACTTC. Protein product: CASSFGTGGLKNIQYF. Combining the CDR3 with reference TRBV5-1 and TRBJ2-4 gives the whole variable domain KAGVTQTPRYLIKTRGQQVTLSCSPISGHRSVSWYQQTPGQGLQFLFEYFSETQRNKGNFPGRFSGRQFSNSRSEMNVSTLELGDSALYLCASSFGTGGLKNIQYFGAGTRLSVL.

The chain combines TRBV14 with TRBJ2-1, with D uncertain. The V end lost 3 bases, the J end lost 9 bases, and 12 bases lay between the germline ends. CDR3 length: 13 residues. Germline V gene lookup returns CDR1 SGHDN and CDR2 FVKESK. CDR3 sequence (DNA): TGTGCCAGCAGCCAGGCCTTAGTGGGTGAGCAGTTCTTC. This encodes CASSQALVGEQFF.

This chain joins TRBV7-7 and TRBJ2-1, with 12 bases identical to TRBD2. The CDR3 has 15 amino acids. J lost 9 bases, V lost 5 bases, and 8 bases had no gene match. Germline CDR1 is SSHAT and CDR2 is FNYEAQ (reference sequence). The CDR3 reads CASSVGLAGQSEQFF. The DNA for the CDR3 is TGTGCCAGCAGCGTAGGACTAGCGGGACAGAGTGAGCAGTTCTTC.

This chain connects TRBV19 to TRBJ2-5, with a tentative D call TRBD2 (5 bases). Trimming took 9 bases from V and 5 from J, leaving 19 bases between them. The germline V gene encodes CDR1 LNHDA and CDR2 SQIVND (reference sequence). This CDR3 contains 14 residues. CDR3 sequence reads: CASGAAERWETQYF. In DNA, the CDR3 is TGTGCCAGCGGCGCCGCAGAGCGGTGGGAGACCCAGTACTTC.

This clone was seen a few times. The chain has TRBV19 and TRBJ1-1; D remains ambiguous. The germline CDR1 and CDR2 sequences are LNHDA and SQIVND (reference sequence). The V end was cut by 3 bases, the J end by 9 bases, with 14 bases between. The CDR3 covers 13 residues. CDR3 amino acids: CASSIYSGAQAFF. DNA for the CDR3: TGTGCCAGTAGTATTTACTCAGGAGCCCAAGCTTTCTTT.

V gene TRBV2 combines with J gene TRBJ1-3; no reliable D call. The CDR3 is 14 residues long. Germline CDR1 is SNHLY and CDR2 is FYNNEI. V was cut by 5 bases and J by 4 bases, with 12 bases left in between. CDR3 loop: CASSSGLGGNTIYF. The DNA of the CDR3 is TGTGCCAGCAGTAGTGGGCTGGGAGGAAACACCATATATTTT.